Shown below are 11 T cell receptor beta chains from a single sample sequenced in a study of identical twins. MiXCR, applied by TCRdb to the 5' RACE reads, yields one record per CDR3 protein. The table records 700,000 or so distinct CDR3 sequences, about 20% of them present only once. The data also belong to a second study, concerning T cells expressing NK-cell markers.

Sequencing was done on a sample of PBMCs. All receptors derive from a woman aged 18-30 years in good health.

The chain links TRBV27 to TRBJ2-6; D is uncertain. CDR3 size: 13 residues. Germline V gene lookup returns CDR1 MNHEY and CDR2 SMNVEV (reference sequence). The CDR3 DNA follows: TGTGGGTGGCCCGGCTCTGGGGCCAACGTCCTGACTTTC. It is translated as CGWPGSGANVLTF.

J is TRBJ1-2 and V is TRBV3-1, with TRBD1 as a possible D gene (5 bases). The CDR3 consists of 16 residues. Germline loops: CDR1 LGHDT, CDR2 YNNKEL (reference sequence). Trimming pared 4 bases from V and 4 bases from J, leaving 19 bases between. DNA for the CDR3: TGTGCCAGCAGCCCCCCGGGGCGGACCCTCCCCTATGGCTACACCTTC. Translating it yields CASSPPGRTLPYGYTF.

This clonotype was observed a few times. This chain connects TRBV7-9 to TRBJ2-2; weak D call: TRBD2 (5 bases). Germline V lookup: CDR1 SEHNR, CDR2 FQNEAQ (reference sequence). V lost 4 bases and J lost 1, with 16 bases in between. The CDR3 has 17 residues. The CDR3, as DNA: TGTGCCAGCAGCTCGATACTAGGCGATCGGAACACCGGGGAGCTGTTTTTT. It codes for CASSSILGDRNTGELFF. Complete variable domain (other parts from reference TRBV7-9 and TRBJ2-2): DTGVSQNPRHKITKRGQNVTFRCDPISEHNRLYWYRQTLGQGPEFLTYFQNEAQLEKSRLLSDRFSAERPKGSFSTLEIQRTEQGDSAMYLCASSSILGDRNTGELFFGEGSRLTVL.

This chain connects TRBV7-6 to TRBJ2-3; 11 nucleotides match TRBD1. The CDR3 is 16 amino acids. The V gene end was trimmed by 5 bases and the J gene end by 5 bases; junction bases not matched to a gene: 9. Germline lookup yields CDR1 SGHVS and CDR2 FNYEAQ. CDR3 coding DNA: TGTGCCAGCAGCACCAATCCGGACAGGGGGCGAGATACGCAGTATTTT. Its translation: CASSTNPDRGRDTQYF.

Only a few counts were recorded for this clonotype. The chain has TRBV6-5 and TRBJ2-5; D remains unclear. CDR1 and CDR2 from the germline V gene are MNHEY and SVGAGI. Trimming removed 1 base at V and 2 bases at J, with 8 bases between. The CDR3 runs to 14 residues. CDR3: CASSYYPGQETQYF. The CDR3 DNA is TGTGCCAGCAGTTACTATCCAGGTCAAGAGACCCAGTACTTC.

The table lists this clonotype with a count of one. The chain combines TRBV5-1 with TRBJ2-3, with D possibly being TRBD1 or TRBD2 (5 bases each). Per germline, CDR1 SGHRS and CDR2 YFSETQ. This CDR3 has 15 amino acids. V was trimmed by 4 bases and J by 0 bases, leaving 12 bases between them. As DNA, the CDR3 is TGCGCCAGCAGCCATGGGACGGTCAGCACAGATACGCAGTATTTT. Translation: CASSHGTVSTDTQYF.

In this sample, this clonotype turned up a few times. The rearrangement links TRBV11-2 to TRBJ2-5; no reliable D call. Trimming took 5 bases from V and 3 from J, leaving 10 bases between them. The germline CDR1 and CDR2 sequences are SGHAT and FQNNGV. This CDR3 region has 13 residues. CDR3 nucleotide sequence: TGTGCCAGCAGCCCTAGGGCGGAAGAGACCCAGTACTTC. Translated: CASSPRAEETQYF.

This clonotype turned up a few times. The chain uses TRBV5-6 and TRBJ2-6; D is perhaps TRBD1 (5 bases). The V gene's germline CDR1 is SGHDT and CDR2 YYEEEE. The CDR3 is 15 amino acids. V was pared by 0 bases and J by 1 base, with 5 bases between. The CDR3 is CASSLGQSGANVLTF. The CDR3 nucleotides are TGTGCCAGCAGCTTGGGACAGTCTGGGGCCAACGTCCTGACTTTC.

The chain combines TRBV20-1 with TRBJ2-3; TRBD1 matches 8 bases. This CDR3 is 13 amino acids long. Germline CDR1 and CDR2: DFQATT and SNEGSKA (reference sequence). Trimming removed 7 bases from V and 2 bases from J; junction bases left unmatched: 5. CDR3 amino acids: CSVYQGATDTQYF. Here the CDR3 DNA reads TGCAGTGTTTATCAGGGGGCCACAGATACGCAGTATTTT.

The rearrangement links TRBV7-2 to TRBJ2-2; D may be TRBD1 or TRBD2 (5 bases each). Germline CDR1 SGHTA, CDR2 FQGNSA. This CDR3 is built from 16 residues. Trimming removed 0 bases from V and 0 bases from J, with 8 bases in between. CDR3 sequence reads: CASSLAGTPNTGELFF. The CDR3, as DNA: TGTGCCAGCAGCTTAGCCGGGACCCCGAACACCGGGGAGCTGTTTTTT.

The chain is built from TRBV10-3 and TRBJ2-2; TRBD2 is a possible D gene (5 bases). The CDR3 totals 13 residues. The V gene's germline CDR1 is ENHRY and CDR2 SYGVKD. V lost 0 bases and J lost 6, with 5 bases in between. The DNA for the CDR3 is TGTGCCATCAGTGAGTCGAGGGCCGGGGAGCTGTTTTTT. It encodes CAISESRAGELFF.